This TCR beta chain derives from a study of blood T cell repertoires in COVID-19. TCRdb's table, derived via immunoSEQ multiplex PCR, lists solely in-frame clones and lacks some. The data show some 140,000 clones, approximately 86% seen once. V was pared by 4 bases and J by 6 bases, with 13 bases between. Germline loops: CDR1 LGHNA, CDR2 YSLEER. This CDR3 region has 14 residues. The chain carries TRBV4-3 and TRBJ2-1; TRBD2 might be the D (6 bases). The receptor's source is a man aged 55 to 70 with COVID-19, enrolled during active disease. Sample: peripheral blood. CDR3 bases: TGCGCCAGCAGCCTGGAGAGGGGACTCAATGAGCAGTTCTTC. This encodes CASSLERGLNEQFF.